The following is a TCR beta chain sequence with its context. This clonotype showed up just a few times. The antigen it binds to is not known. No much larger clonotype is one base removed from it; base qualities were not supplied. These data belong to a study of spatial heterogeneity in lung cancer (dated by TCRdb to the late 2010s). As for the study more broadly: More beta-chain than alpha-chain transcripts were consistently detected, likely reflecting higher beta-chain transcript abundance. In the raw uncorrected reads, each unique combination of TCR and UMI appeared more than ten times on average. In non-small cell lung cancer, the study made a quantitative comparison of TCR alpha and beta repertoires among multiple tumor regions, matched nontumor lung and blood. Nonsynonymous mutation counts, determined by whole-exome sequencing of tumor tissue, were related to features of the TCR repertoire. At surgery, both alpha and beta chains were TCR-sequenced in 200 to 250 tumor regions, over 61 matched nontumor lung samples and a few dozen PBMC samples. General conclusions and limits of the study: Ubiquitous expanded tumor TCRs showed up in blood more often at tumor resection than at routine follow-up. Additional single-cell paired TCR alpha and beta sequencing was considered necessary to confirm, at a functional level, the hypothesis that regional TCRs recognize regional mutations.

Libraries came from 5' RACE. Sequenced using a NextSeq 500. To allow correction of PCR and sequencing errors, the TCR library protocol tagged every TCR cDNA molecule with a unique molecular identifier. The original pipeline was this. TCR identification, UMI-based error correction and CDR3 extraction were performed with Decombinator tools. TCRs above a frequency of 2 per 1,000, corresponding to the top 1% of the tumor frequency distribution, were defined as expanded. Renyi diversity was computed with the R vegan package after each repertoire had been subsampled 100 times to 5,000 TCRs. CDR3 similarity networks were built from amino acid triplet string-kernel similarity, with CDR3s being connected when pairwise similarity was above 0.82. TCRdb cleaned the public reads at Q25 with fastp, built clones with MiXCR and kept in-frame beta chains. Rows matching on CDR3 protein sequence are summarized as one entry with the most common DNA and genes. The V and J calls shown here were made by TCRdb, not taken from the authors' results. This sample holds under 75,000 distinct CDR3 sequences; 13% were observed only once. In total, the top ten clones hold about 7.1% of the sample.

The sample's time point, from its label and the paper: sample taken at primary tumor resection. Whole RNA extracted from tumor and nontumor lung tissue, or from cryopreserved PBMC samples, was used for TCR sequencing without cell sorting. Samples were obtained from over 70 patients with early-stage, untreated non-small cell lung cancer from the lung TRACERx cohort. Patients were selected for TCR sequencing only if sufficient RNA was available from at least two tumor regions. The receptor was derived from a male donor with early-stage non-small cell lung cancer. The sequencing used PBMCs, collected at surgery.

Here is the DNA: TGTGCCAGCAGTGTATTACAGGGGGCCTCCAATCAGCCCCAGCATTTT. This codes for CASSVLQGASNQPQHF. The rearranged segments are TRBV6-1 and TRBJ1-5, with TRBD1 identical over 9 junction bases. CDR1 and CDR2 are drawn from the germline V gene: MNHNS, SASEGT. From cysteine to phenylalanine, the CDR3 is 16 amino acids long. Of all the DNA, just the CDR3 is kept, 48 bases in frame from base 1. V loses 4 bases at its end and J loses 3 bases; junction bases beyond the gene matches: 7.